The 5 T cell receptor beta chains reported below all come from one sample, sequenced in a study of identical twins. TCRdb reprocessed the 5' RACE reads via MiXCR and lists one record per CDR3 protein. The sample includes some 760,000 distinct CDR3 sequences, about 18% of them seen just once. This sample also appeared in a second study, on T cells expressing NK-cell markers.

The sequencing input was PBMCs. Receptors originate from a woman aged 18 to 35 in good health.

With respect to this clonotype: The junction departs from the called germline gene at one end, perhaps through a read error. This chain links TRBV20-1 with TRBJ2-1; D may be TRBD1 (5 bases). CDR1 is DFQATT, CDR2 SNEGSKA, per germline (reference sequence). The CDR3 sequence is 15 residues long. As DNA, the CDR3 is TGCTGTGCTAGAGACGCAGGGTCTTTCCACAATGAGCAGTTCTTC. Translating it yields CCARDAGSFHNEQFF.

This clonotype occurred a few times. The CDR3 is CASSQVYSTSADTQYF. CDR3 coding DNA: TGCGCCAGCAGCCAAGTTTACTCGACGAGTGCAGATACGCAGTATTTT. The chain joins TRBV4-3 to TRBJ2-3, with D uncertain. The germline V gene encodes CDR1 LGHNA and CDR2 YSLEER. The CDR3 sequence is 16 residues long. V shed 1 base and J shed 4 bases, with 15 bases lying between them.

This clonotype was seen more than once but under ten times. This chain connects TRBV15 to TRBJ2-1; TRBD1 matches 9 bases. Germline V gene sequence: CDR1 LNHNV, CDR2 YYDKDF (reference sequence). The CDR3 covers 12 residues. The trim removed 8 bases at V and 13 bases at J, leaving 9 bases unmatched. The CDR3 is CATATGTGHQFF. CDR3 sequence (DNA): TGTGCCACCGCAACCGGGACAGGGCACCAGTTCTTC.

V and J are TRBV6-1 and TRBJ2-4; the D gene is possibly TRBD2 (6 bases). The ends were cut back, 5 bases at V and 5 bases at J, with 13 bases in the middle. Per germline, CDR1 MNHNS and CDR2 SASEGT. The CDR3 has 14 residues. The DNA of the CDR3 is TGTGCCAGCAGTCAACTAGCAGGACAAAACATTCAGTACTTC. Its translation is CASSQLAGQNIQYF.

The chain has TRBV7-8 and TRBJ1-1; D not certain. Germline V gives CDR1 SGHVS, CDR2 FQNEAQ. V dropped 5 bases and J dropped 4 bases, with 17 bases sitting between them. CDR3 size: 15 residues. The CDR3 sequence is CASSIYTGKATEAFF. The DNA for the CDR3 is TGTGCCAGCAGCATCTACACGGGAAAAGCCACTGAAGCTTTCTTT.